One TCR beta chain is described in this entry. Its antigen is not identified. The data originate from a study of CD8 T cells in Susac syndrome. RNA amounts of roughly 0.45 to 1 ug underwent reverse transcription with random hexamers. TCRdb re-analysed the immunoSEQ multiplex PCR reads in MiXCR, keeping a single row per CDR3 protein. The table includes about 89,000 distinct CDR3 sequences, just under 95% detected once. Points from the study as a whole: As acknowledged by the study, its TCR sequencing and HLA analysis included a relatively small number of individuals.

The sample consisted of CD8+ T cells from PBMCs. The TCR originated in a human donor in good health.

CDR3 sequence (DNA): TGTGCCAGCCGGACTAGCGGGTTCACAGATACGCAGTATTTT. Translation: CASRTSGFTDTQYF. The chain links TRBV2 to TRBJ2-3; 11 nucleotides align to TRBD2. This CDR3 has 14 amino acids. Germline CDR1 and CDR2: SNHLY and FYNNEI. V shed 8 bases and J 2 bases; nucleotides not matched to a gene: 3. Looking up the rest from reference TRBV2 and TRBJ2-3 gives the full variable domain: EPEVTQTPSHQVTQMGQEVILRCVPISNHLYFYWYRQILGQKVEFLVSFYNNEISEKSEIFDDQFSVERPDGSNFTLKIRSTKLEDSAMYFCASRTSGFTDTQYFGPGTRLTVL.